The sequence of this TCR beta chain was determined in a study of Graves' ophthalmopathy and Graves' hyperthyroidism. Trimming pared 8 bases from V and 6 bases from J, leaving 19 bases between. Germline CDR1 SNHLY, CDR2 FYNNEI. This CDR3 has 14 residues. In regard to this clonotype: Because it lacks the conserved phenylalanine or tryptophan at the end, this CDR3 is likely a read error.

RNA transcripts served as template for amplifying TCR beta CDR3 sequences. Investigators did first-round RT-PCR with HTBI primers, then second-round multiplex PCR. Each CDR3 protein is one row after TCRdb ran MiXCR on the multiplex PCR reads. The data contain 600,000 to 700,000 distinct CDR3 sequences, 35% to 50% of them seen just once; the ten biggest clones take up more than 2.5%. V is TRBV2 and J is TRBJ1-1; D is ambiguous. The source of this sequence is an adult man with Graves' ophthalmopathy. What was sequenced was peripheral blood. CDR3 in amino acids: CASSPPSGNSEAFL. CDR3 nucleotides: TGTGCCAGCTCACCCCCCTCGGGTAACTCTGAAGCTTTCCTT.